The 11 T cell receptor beta chains listed next were all sequenced from one sample in a study of T cell responses to AZD1222 COVID-19 vaccine. Clones were sequenced by immunoSEQ multiplex PCR, and TCRdb holds only the in-frame ones, with some missing. The data show approximately 220,000 clones, 85% to 95% seen once. Source: peripheral blood, taken on day 0 of MenACWY control vaccination. Source of these receptors: an adult in good health.

This clone has a handful of counts. The chain is built from TRBV7-9 and TRBJ2-3; 8 bases match TRBD2. The length of the CDR3 is 17 residues. Germline-derived CDR1 and CDR2 are SEHNR and FQNEAQ (reference sequence). Trimming cost V 1 base and J 0 bases; bases outside gene matches: 6. CDR3 coding DNA: TGTGCCAGCAGCTTAGGAAGACGGGGGGGCAGCACAGATACGCAGTATTTT. Translated: CASSLGRRGGSTDTQYF.

V is TRBV7-9 and J is TRBJ2-1; perhaps D is TRBD1 or TRBD2 (6 bases each). V was trimmed by 2 bases and J by 4 bases, leaving 15 bases between them. The CDR3 totals 16 residues. The germline gives CDR1 SEHNR, CDR2 FQNEAQ (reference sequence). The CDR3 DNA reads TGTGCCAGCAGCTTATCAGGAGGGGGGCCATACAATGAGCAGTTCTTC. Protein product: CASSLSGGGPYNEQFF.

This chain links TRBV15 with TRBJ2-5; D not resolved. The CDR3 totals 13 residues. Germline V gives CDR1 LNHNV, CDR2 YYDKDF (reference sequence). Trimming took 0 bases from V and 4 from J, leaving 6 bases between them. In nucleotides, the CDR3 is TGTGCCACCAGCAGAGACAGGAGAGAGACCCAGTACTTC. Protein sequence: CATSRDRRETQYF.

The J gene is TRBJ2-5, the V gene TRBV7-2, with a possible D match to TRBD1 (6 bases). The CDR3 covers 16 residues. Germline CDR1 is SGHTA and CDR2 is FQGNSA. Trimming took 1 base from V and 4 from J, leaving 16 bases between them. The CDR3 here is CASSLVGWGRVETQYF. The CDR3 DNA follows: TGTGCCAGCAGCTTAGTAGGTTGGGGGCGCGTAGAGACCCAGTACTTC.

This chain joins TRBV2 and TRBJ1-1; TRBD1 aligns across 8 bases. J was trimmed by 4 bases and V by 6 bases; bases with no gene match: 7. The germline CDR1 and CDR2 sequences are SNHLY and FYNNEI. This CDR3 spans 14 amino acids. The CDR3 is CASSEDRVGTEAFF. The CDR3 nucleotides read TGTGCCAGCAGCGAGGACAGGGTGGGCACTGAAGCTTTCTTT.

The rearrangement uses TRBV7-8 and TRBJ2-3; D might be TRBD2 (5 bases). This CDR3 spans 15 amino acids. Per the germline V gene, CDR1 is SGHVS and CDR2 is FQNEAQ. V was pared by 6 bases and J by 0 bases, with 13 bases between. The CDR3 DNA reads TGTGCCAGCAGTGTTTCTTGGGAGAGCACAGATACGCAGTATTTT. As protein: CASSVSWESTDTQYF. The full variable domain, its missing parts supplied by reference TRBV7-8 and TRBJ2-3, is GAGVSQSPRYKVAKRGQDVALRCDPISGHVSLFWYQQALGQGPEFLTYFQNEAQLDKSGLPSDRFFAERPEGSVSTLKIQRTQQEDSAVYLCASSVSWESTDTQYFGPGTRLTVL.

The J gene is TRBJ1-2, the V gene TRBV5-1; 11 bases align to TRBD1. There are 17 residues in the CDR3. Germline values: CDR1 SGHRS, CDR2 YFSETQ. J was trimmed by 4 bases and V by 4 bases; bases with no gene match: 12. CDR3 DNA: TGCGCCAGCAGCAGTACCGGGACAGGGGGTATCGTCTATGGCTACACCTTC. This sequence encodes CASSSTGTGGIVYGYTF.

The chain is built from TRBV5-1 and TRBJ1-1; D might be TRBD1 (5 bases). The CDR3 is 11 amino acids. Germline CDR1 is SGHRS and CDR2 is YFSETQ. The V gene lost 6 bases and the J gene lost 8 bases, with 11 bases spanning the gap. The CDR3 region is CASMGQVEAFF. The CDR3 DNA follows: TGCGCCAGCATGGGGCAGGTCGAAGCTTTCTTT.

As to this clone: The identical CDR3 is also encoded by other nucleotide sequences in the sample. V and J are TRBV9 and TRBJ2-3; D tentatively fits TRBD1 or TRBD2 (6 bases each). Trimming shortened V by 0 bases and J by 0 bases, and 8 bases separated the two germline ends. The CDR3 covers 15 residues. CDR1 and CDR2 (germline): SGDLS, YYNGEE. CDR3 region: CASSVVGGSTDTQYF. CDR3 bases: TGTGCCAGCAGCGTAGTAGGGGGGAGCACAGATACGCAGTATTTT.

The chain employs TRBV10-3 and TRBJ1-2, with 9 bases identical to TRBD1. This CDR3 has 17 residues. Germline CDR1 reads ENHRY; CDR2 reads SYGVKD. With 2 bases clipped from V and 2 bases from J, the junction kept 9 bases outside the gene matches. CDR3 sequence reads: CAISEEGGTGLNYGYTF. CDR3 nucleotides: TGTGCCATCAGTGAGGAAGGAGGGACAGGGTTAAACTATGGCTACACCTTC.

The rearrangement joins TRBV19 to TRBJ1-5; D remains unclear. Germline V gives CDR1 LNHDA, CDR2 SQIVND (reference sequence). The CDR3 extends over 18 amino acids. Trimming took off 3 bases at V and 0 bases at J, with 18 bases between the two ends. This CDR3 reads CASSIAHPARDSNQPQHF. In nucleotides, the CDR3 is TGTGCCAGTAGTATCGCCCATCCCGCGAGGGATAGCAATCAGCCCCAGCATTTT.